Listed here are 9 T cell receptor beta chains from one sample, sequenced in a study of monozygotic twins with inflammatory bowel disease. Reanalyzing the 5' RACE reads, TCRdb keeps one entry per CDR3 protein, without DNA. The sample includes 300,000 to 350,000 distinct CDR3 sequences. The sample comprised blood. These receptors all stem from a human donor with ulcerative colitis or Crohn's disease, or a healthy co-twin of an affected twin (not recorded which).

The chain joins TRBV5-1 to TRBJ2-2. CDR1 is SGHRS, CDR2 YFSETQ, per germline. This CDR3 spans 15 amino acids. CDR3: CASSVDRSGTGELFF.

J is TRBJ2-7 and V is TRBV28; the TRBD2 assignment by TCRdb is unverifiable without DNA. The CDR3 covers 13 residues. CDR1 and CDR2 (germline): MDHEN, SYDVKM. The CDR3 protein is CASRGLDSYEQYF.

This CDR3 reads CASSPPLGGLYEKLFF. This chain uses TRBV12-3 or TRBV12-4 with TRBJ1-4; the TRBD1 assignment by TCRdb is unverifiable without DNA. This CDR3 spans 16 amino acids.

This chain joins TRBV7-8 and TRBJ1-6; TCRdb proposes TRBD1, but this gene call is untestable without DNA. The V gene's germline CDR1 is SGHVS and CDR2 FQNEAQ. This CDR3 comprises 17 residues. CDR3 loop: CASSLRTPNPYNSPLHF.

V is TRBV20-1 and J is TRBJ2-1; without DNA, the TCRdb call of TRBD2 cannot be checked. The length of the CDR3 is 14 residues. CDR1 is DFQATT and CDR2 is SNEGSKA in the germline V gene (reference sequence). The CDR3 is CSAFPGLAPHEQFF.

This chain uses TRBV5-1 with TRBJ1-5. The CDR3 runs 13 residues. Germline lookup yields CDR1 SGHRS and CDR2 YFSETQ. Here the CDR3 reads CASSLAANQPQHF. The entire variable domain, with the rest obtained from reference TRBV5-1 and TRBJ1-5, is as follows: KAGVTQTPRYLIKTRGQQVTLSCSPISGHRSVSWYQQTPGQGLQFLFEYFSETQRNKGNFPGRFSGRQFSNSRSEMNVSTLELGDSALYLCASSLAANQPQHFGDGTRLSIL.

V is TRBV24-1 and J is TRBJ2-3. Per the germline V gene, CDR1 is KGHDR and CDR2 is SFDVKD. The CDR3 is 11 amino acids. The CDR3 loop reads CATRHDRTQYF.

The chain is built from TRBV14 and TRBJ2-3; checking the TCRdb D call of TRBD2 is not possible without DNA. The CDR3 is made up of 18 amino acids. CDR1 and CDR2 (germline): SGHDN, FVKESK. CDR3 sequence: CASSQGWTSGRASDTQYF. Combining the CDR3 with reference TRBV14 and TRBJ2-3 gives the whole variable domain EAGVTQFPSHSVIEKGQTVTLRCDPISGHDNLYWYRRVMGKEIKFLLHFVKESKQDESGMPNNRFLAERTGGTYSTLKVQPAELEDSGVYFCASSQGWTSGRASDTQYFGPGTRLTVL.

CDR3 loop: CASVSASPWADGSPTDTQYF. This chain uses TRBV28 with TRBJ2-3; the D gene TCRdb calls, TRBD2, cannot be checked with no DNA. The CDR3 is 20 residues long. Germline CDR1 is MDHEN and CDR2 is SYDVKM.